The 6 T cell receptor beta chains below were found in one sample sequenced in a study of T cell responses to AZD1222 COVID-19 vaccine. Sequenced by immunoSEQ multiplex PCR; TCRdb stores in-frame clones only, minus some. The table includes approximately 100,000 clones, roughly nine tenths detected once. Material: peripheral blood, obtained 28 days after the second AZD1222 dose. The receptors derive from an adult who received the AZD1222 COVID-19 vaccine.

The rearrangement joins TRBV18 to TRBJ2-1, with 12 bases lining up with TRBD2. The CDR3 length is 17 residues. The trim removed 1 base at V and 6 bases at J, leaving 7 bases unmatched. The germline V gene has CDR1 KGHSH and CDR2 LQKENI. The CDR3 sequence: CASSPLTSGRLRNEQFF. In DNA form, the CDR3 reads TGTGCCAGCTCACCACTAACTAGCGGGAGGCTTCGCAATGAGCAGTTCTTC.

This chain links TRBV19 with TRBJ2-2; 7 nucleotides align to TRBD2. Germline assignment: CDR1 LNHDA and CDR2 SQIVND (reference sequence). The CDR3 totals 16 residues. With V trimmed by 2 bases and J by 5 bases, 8 bases remained unmatched. DNA of the CDR3: TGTGCCAGTAGTATACCGGGCGGGAGTGGAACCGGGGAGCTGTTTTTT. Its protein is CASSIPGGSGTGELFF.

This chain connects TRBV6-8 to TRBJ1-1; D is perhaps TRBD1 (5 bases). The germline gives CDR1 MNHGY, CDR2 SAAAGT. With 2 bases removed from V and 2 bases from J, the gap between germline ends came to 18 bases. The CDR3 spans 17 residues. CDR3 nucleotide sequence: TGTGCCAGCAGTTACAGGGTCGCGAACAGGAGAAACACTGAAGCTTTCTTT. Translated: CASSYRVANRRNTEAFF.

The chain uses TRBV30 and TRBJ1-5, with D unresolved. The CDR3 is 14 amino acids. Germline V gene data show CDR1 as GTSNPN and CDR2 as SVGIG (reference sequence). V gave up 4 bases and J gave up 9 bases, with 19 bases separating them. The CDR3 nucleotides are TGTGCCTGGATTTTCCTCCGCTATCAAATGCCCCAGCATTTT. Residues: CAWIFLRYQMPQHF.

The CDR3 sequence is CASSISWDTGELFF. The CDR3 nucleotides read TGTGCCAGTAGTATCTCTTGGGACACCGGGGAGCTGTTTTTT. The rearrangement joins TRBV19 to TRBJ2-2, with D hard to call. Germline-derived CDR1 and CDR2 are LNHDA and SQIVND (reference sequence). CDR3 size: 14 residues. Trimming removed 3 bases from V and 3 bases from J, with 8 bases in between.

The chain is built from TRBV6-2 or TRBV6-3 and TRBJ2-3; 9 nucleotides agree with TRBD1. J gave up 2 bases and V 2 bases, and 8 bases lay outside the gene matches. The CDR3 is made up of 17 amino acids. Germline CDR1 MNHEY, CDR2 SVGEGT. The CDR3 protein is CASSYVLDRGPTDTQYF. The CDR3 nucleotides are TGTGCCAGCAGTTACGTCTTGGACAGGGGTCCCACAGATACGCAGTATTTT.